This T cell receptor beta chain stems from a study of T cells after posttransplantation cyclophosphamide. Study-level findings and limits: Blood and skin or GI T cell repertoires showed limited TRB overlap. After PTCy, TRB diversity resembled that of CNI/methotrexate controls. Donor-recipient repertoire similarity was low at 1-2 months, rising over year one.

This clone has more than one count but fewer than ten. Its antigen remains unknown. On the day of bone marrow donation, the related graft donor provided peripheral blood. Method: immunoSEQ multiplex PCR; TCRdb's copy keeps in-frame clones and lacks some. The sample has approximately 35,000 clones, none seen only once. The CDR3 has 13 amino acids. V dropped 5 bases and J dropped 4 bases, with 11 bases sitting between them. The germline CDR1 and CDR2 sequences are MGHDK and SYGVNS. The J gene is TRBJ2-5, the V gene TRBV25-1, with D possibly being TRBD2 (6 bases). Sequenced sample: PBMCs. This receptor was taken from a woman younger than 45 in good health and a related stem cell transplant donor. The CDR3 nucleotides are TGTGCCAGCAGTAATGCGGGGAGAGAGACCCAGTACTTC. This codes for CASSNAGRETQYF.